This passage covers 13 T cell receptor beta chains from one sample sequenced in a study of identical twins. MiXCR, run by TCRdb on the 5' RACE reads, gives a single entry per CDR3 protein. The sample yields some 250,000 distinct CDR3 sequences, 6.5% to 8% seen once. The same data also went into a second study, on T cells expressing NK-cell markers.

The sequenced sample consisted of CD8+ T cells sorted from blood. The receptors originated from a woman between 18 and 30 years old in good health.

The genes are TRBV12-3 or TRBV12-4 and TRBJ1-5, with no clear D. The CDR3 is 12 amino acids. Trimming took off 7 bases at V and 0 bases at J, with 4 bases between the two ends. DNA for the CDR3: TGTGCCAGCATGCGTAGCAATCAGCCCCAGCATTTT. As protein: CASMRSNQPQHF.

This clonotype was seen repeatedly, ten times or more. The V and J genes are TRBV9 and TRBJ2-7; D is perhaps TRBD1 or TRBD2 (5 bases each). V gave up 4 bases and J gave up 4 bases, with 12 bases separating them. CDR1 is SGDLS, CDR2 YYNGEE, per germline. CDR3 size: 13 residues. CDR3 loop: CASSPGSSYEQYF. The CDR3 nucleotides read TGTGCCAGCAGCCCAGGGAGCAGTTACGAGCAGTACTTC. The variable domain in full, completed from reference TRBV9 and TRBJ2-7, reads DSGVTQTPKHLITATGQRVTLRCSPRSGDLSVYWYQQSLDQGLQFLIQYYNGEERAKGNILERFSAQQFPDLHSELNLSSLELGDSALYFCASSPGSSYEQYFGPGTRLTVT.

The V gene is TRBV27, the J gene TRBJ2-7, with unresolved D. Trimming stripped 5 bases from V and 4 bases from J, with 15 bases between. The germline gives CDR1 MNHEY, CDR2 SMNVEV (reference sequence). This CDR3 is 14 amino acids long. In nucleotides, the CDR3 is TGTGCCAGCAGTCCCACCCCGAAGGTTTACGAGCAGTACTTC. Translation: CASSPTPKVYEQYF.

This sequence joins TRBV18 and TRBJ2-7, with no clear D. Germline V gene sequence: CDR1 KGHSH, CDR2 LQKENI. The CDR3 spans 16 residues. V was trimmed by 2 bases and J by 2 bases, leaving 16 bases between them. The CDR3 DNA reads as TGTGCCAGCTCACCATCTACTGGACCCCCCCCCTACGAGCAGTACTTC. It yields the protein CASSPSTGPPPYEQYF.

In its sample, this clonotype was seen a few times. This rearrangement joins TRBV6-5 to TRBJ1-6, with no clear D. Looked up from germline, CDR1 is MNHEY and CDR2 is SVGAGI. The V end was cut by 0 bases, the J end by 4 bases, with 10 bases between. The CDR3 is 16 residues long. The CDR3 reads CASSYSLLRYNSPLHF. The CDR3 nucleotides are TGTGCCAGCAGTTACTCGTTGTTGAGATATAATTCACCCCTCCACTTT.

The table lists this clonotype with many counts. The chain couples TRBV12-3 or TRBV12-4 to TRBJ2-7, with unresolved D. The CDR3 has 14 residues. V was trimmed by 4 bases and J by 0 bases, leaving 10 bases between them. The CDR3 is CASSSTESSYEQYF. The CDR3 nucleotides are TGTGCCAGCAGTTCGACGGAGAGCTCCTACGAGCAGTACTTC.

The table lists this clonotype with many counts. V gene TRBV6-5 combines with J gene TRBJ2-3; TRBD1 matches 7 bases. The CDR3 has 15 amino acids. V was clipped by 7 bases and J by 0 bases; unmatched bases: 7. Germline CDR1 and CDR2: MNHEY and SVGAGI. The CDR3 loop is CASNSQGESTDTQYF. Written as DNA, the CDR3 is TGTGCCAGCAATTCCCAGGGGGAAAGCACAGATACGCAGTATTTT.

This chain uses TRBV12-3 or TRBV12-4 with TRBJ1-2; 9 bases map to TRBD1. J lost 4 bases, V lost 5 bases, and 11 bases had no gene match. This CDR3 contains 16 residues. This CDR3 is CASSPLKGTGTYGYTF. The CDR3, as DNA: TGTGCCAGCAGTCCCTTAAAAGGGACAGGGACCTATGGCTACACCTTC.

This clonotype was counted between two and nine times. DNA for the CDR3: TGTGCCAGCAGTCCCGGACAGTTTGGCTACACCTTC. Protein product: CASSPGQFGYTF. The V gene is TRBV12-3 or TRBV12-4, the J gene TRBJ1-2; D possibly corresponds to TRBD1 (6 bases). Trimming took 5 bases from V and 7 from J, leaving 11 bases between them. The CDR3 is 12 amino acids.

The chain uses TRBV27 and TRBJ2-2, with D possibly being TRBD1 (6 bases). The V gene's germline CDR1 is MNHEY and CDR2 SMNVEV (reference sequence). The V and J ends lost 3 bases and 5 bases respectively, with 10 bases between them. This CDR3 comprises 14 residues. The CDR3 nucleotides are TGTGCCAGCAGTTTGCAGGGGACGACCGGGGAGCTGTTTTTT. Translating gives CASSLQGTTGELFF.

This clonotype occurred many times. The genes are TRBV3-1 and TRBJ2-3; D is undetermined. CDR3 length: 13 amino acids. Germline assignment: CDR1 LGHDT and CDR2 YNNKEL (reference sequence). The V end was cut by 2 bases, the J end by 5 bases, with 8 bases between. In DNA, the CDR3 is TGTGCCAGCAGCCAACCGCGTGAAGATACGCAGTATTTT. This codes for CASSQPREDTQYF.

This clonotype was observed many times. This sequence joins TRBV15 and TRBJ2-3, with D unresolved. The CDR3 is made up of 12 amino acids. Trimming removed 1 base from V and 4 bases from J, with 3 bases in between. Germline CDR1 reads LNHNV; CDR2 reads YYDKDF (reference sequence). The CDR3 reads CATSRAADTQYF. The CDR3 bases are TGTGCCACCAGCAGAGCCGCAGATACGCAGTATTTT.

The sample holds many counts of this clonotype. The genes are TRBV29-1 and TRBJ2-1; 8 bases agree with TRBD1. Germline CDR1 SQVTM, CDR2 ANQGSEA. Trimming cost V 2 bases and J 3 bases; bases outside gene matches: 9. The CDR3 contains 16 residues. This CDR3 is CSVESLTGDHYNEQFF. The CDR3 nucleotides read TGCAGCGTTGAATCGTTGACAGGGGATCACTACAATGAGCAGTTCTTC.